The 30 T cell receptor beta chains listed next were all sequenced from one sample in a study of blood T cell repertoires in COVID-19. Method: immunoSEQ multiplex PCR; TCRdb's copy keeps in-frame clones and lacks some. This repertoire shows approximately 220,000 clones, roughly 80% found once; its top ten account for about 3.8%. The sequencing input was PBMCs or T cells enriched from blood (not recorded which). The receptors stem from a woman aged 40 to 49 who had been exposed to COVID-19.

The V call is TRBV25-1, the J call TRBJ1-2, with TRBD1 matching over 11 bases. The CDR3 spans 13 residues. J was trimmed by 7 bases and V by 8 bases; bases with no gene match: 6. CDR1 and CDR2 from the germline V gene are MGHDK and SYGVNS. The chain's CDR3 is CASGGQGASGYTF. The DNA of the CDR3 is TGTGCCAGCGGAGGACAGGGGGCGTCTGGCTACACCTTC.

The J gene is TRBJ1-1, the V gene TRBV7-8; 8 bases are a match to TRBD1. The CDR3 extends over 12 amino acids. The germline V gene encodes CDR1 SGHVS and CDR2 FQNEAQ. With 1 base clipped from V and 8 bases from J, the junction kept 0 bases outside the gene matches. The CDR3 protein is CASSLGDREAFF. The CDR3 bases are TGTGCCAGCAGCTTAGGGGACAGGGAAGCTTTCTTT.

J is TRBJ2-1 and V is TRBV12-3 or TRBV12-4, with 11 bases matching TRBD1. The CDR3 runs 12 residues. With 6 bases clipped from V and 10 bases from J, the junction kept 2 bases outside the gene matches. Here the CDR3 DNA reads TGTGCCAGCAGCCGGGACAGGGGGGAGCAGTTCTTC. Translated: CASSRDRGEQFF.

The V gene is TRBV2, the J gene TRBJ1-2; 9 nucleotides align to TRBD1. V dropped 5 bases and J dropped 1; count of bases not matched to a gene: 5. The CDR3 runs 15 residues. The germline V gene encodes CDR1 SNHLY and CDR2 FYNNEI. The CDR3 here is CASSLDRGSNYGYTF. The CDR3 nucleotides are TGTGCCAGCAGTTTAGACAGGGGGAGTAACTATGGCTACACCTTC. Filled out from reference TRBV2 and TRBJ1-2, the complete variable domain reads EPEVTQTPSHQVTQMGQEVILRCVPISNHLYFYWYRQILGQKVEFLVSFYNNEISEKSEIFDDQFSVERPDGSNFTLKIRSTKLEDSAMYFCASSLDRGSNYGYTFGSGTRLTVV.

This rearrangement joins TRBV2 to TRBJ1-2; D gene ambiguous. The CDR3 sequence is 13 residues long. Germline CDR1 SNHLY, CDR2 FYNNEI. V was pared by 0 bases and J by 4 bases, with 6 bases between. The chain's CDR3 is CASSEAVSYGYTF. CDR3 bases: TGTGCCAGCAGTGAAGCTGTCAGCTATGGCTACACCTTC.

The rearrangement uses TRBV2 and TRBJ2-3, with 8 bases lining up with TRBD1. The length of the CDR3 is 14 residues. Per germline, CDR1 SNHLY and CDR2 FYNNEI. V was clipped by 4 bases and J by 1 base; unmatched bases: 1. CDR3: CASSARGRTDTQYF. The CDR3 DNA follows: TGTGCCAGCAGTGCCAGGGGGCGCACAGATACGCAGTATTTT.

The V call is TRBV20-1, the J call TRBJ2-2; D is ambiguous. The CDR3 length is 14 residues. Per germline, CDR1 DFQATT and CDR2 SNEGSKA (reference sequence). V lost 3 bases to trimming and J lost 0 bases, with 8 bases between them. CDR3 sequence reads: CSASYKSNTGELFF. CDR3 nucleotides: TGCAGTGCTAGTTACAAATCGAACACCGGGGAGCTGTTTTTT.

The chain carries TRBV7-9 and TRBJ1-5; 9 nucleotides agree with TRBD1. J lost 7 bases, V lost 1 base, and 2 bases had no gene match. CDR3 length: 14 residues. Germline lookup yields CDR1 SEHNR and CDR2 FQNEAQ (reference sequence). CDR3: CASSLDRGPQPQHF. Written as DNA, the CDR3 is TGTGCCAGCAGCTTAGACAGGGGGCCCCAGCCCCAGCATTTT.

This sequence joins TRBV30 and TRBJ1-3, with D tentatively TRBD1 (5 bases). The CDR3 length is 13 residues. V lost 3 bases to trimming and J lost 4 bases, with 10 bases between them. The germline V gene encodes CDR1 GTSNPN and CDR2 SVGIG (reference sequence). CDR3 region: CAWRGKGGNTIYF. DNA of the CDR3: TGTGCCTGGAGGGGCAAGGGGGGAAACACCATATATTTT.

This clone has just one count. This chain links TRBV2 with TRBJ1-5; the D is unclear. From germline, CDR1 is SNHLY and CDR2 FYNNEI. Trimming removed 6 bases from V and 3 bases from J, with 9 bases in between. The CDR3 totals 13 residues. CDR3 sequence: CASRGDYNQPQHF. The CDR3 DNA reads as TGTGCCAGCAGGGGAGATTACAATCAGCCCCAGCATTTT.

The chain employs TRBV18 and TRBJ1-1, with unresolved D. This CDR3 region has 14 residues. The ends were cut back, 5 bases at V and 0 bases at J, with 10 bases in the middle. Germline assignment: CDR1 KGHSH and CDR2 LQKENI. CDR3 in DNA: TGTGCCAGCTCATTGCAAACTGTGAACACTGAAGCTTTCTTT. The encoded protein is CASSLQTVNTEAFF.

The chain combines TRBV9 with TRBJ2-7, with TRBD1 as a possible D gene (5 bases). Germline CDR1 is SGDLS and CDR2 is YYNGEE. CDR3 length: 13 amino acids. V lost 0 bases, J lost 4 bases, and 8 bases lay in between. CDR3 nucleotide sequence: TGTGCCAGCAGCGTAGACCAGGGTTACGAGCAGTACTTC. This gives the protein CASSVDQGYEQYF.

This clone was observed once. The chain is built from TRBV5-1 and TRBJ1-1, with D maybe TRBD1 (5 bases). The V and J ends lost 0 bases and 1 base respectively, with 16 bases between them. The CDR3 loop spans 17 amino acids. CDR1 and CDR2 from the germline V gene are SGHRS and YFSETQ. This CDR3 reads CASSLAGIGRGNTEAFF. The CDR3 nucleotides read TGCGCCAGCAGCTTGGCAGGGATCGGCCGAGGGAACACTGAAGCTTTCTTT.

The chain uses TRBV5-1 and TRBJ1-1, with a weak D call TRBD1 (6 bases). CDR1 SGHRS and CDR2 YFSETQ come from the germline V gene. The CDR3 is 14 residues long. The ends were cut back, 4 bases at V and 5 bases at J, with 15 bases in the middle. The CDR3 protein is CASSGGQERTEAFF. The CDR3 nucleotides read TGCGCCAGCAGCGGGGGACAAGAGAGGACTGAAGCTTTCTTT.

The chain recombines TRBV5-4 with TRBJ1-4; weak D call: TRBD1 (6 bases). Between the trimmed V and J ends, which lost 0 bases and 7 bases, there was a span of 16 bases. This CDR3 contains 16 residues. CDR1 and CDR2 from the germline V gene are SGHNT and YYREEE (reference sequence). The CDR3 nucleotides read TGTGCCAGCAGCTTGGGGGCAATACAGGGCGGTGAAAAACTGTTTTTT. Translation gives CASSLGAIQGGEKLFF.

The chain uses TRBV3-1 (or the pseudogene TRBV3-2) and TRBJ1-1; 8 bases line up with TRBD1. This CDR3 spans 14 amino acids. Germline loops: CDR1 LGHDT, CDR2 YNNKEL (reference sequence). The V segment lost 4 bases and the J segment 1 base; nucleotides outside the gene matches: 2. CDR3 DNA sequence: TGTGCCAGCAGCCTCGGACAGGGGAACACTGAAGCTTTCTTT. Encoded protein: CASSLGQGNTEAFF.

This chain connects TRBV5-6 to TRBJ2-2, with 11 bases lining up with TRBD1. The CDR3 has 14 amino acids. The germline gives CDR1 SGHDT, CDR2 YYEEEE. The V gene end was trimmed by 3 bases and the J gene end by 7 bases; junction bases not matched to a gene: 2. This chain's CDR3 is CASSWDRGSGELFF. The DNA for the CDR3 is TGTGCCAGCAGCTGGGACAGGGGGAGCGGGGAGCTGTTTTTT.

This clone has a handful of counts. The chain joins TRBV4-3 to TRBJ2-7; 15 nucleotides align to TRBD2. Germline CDR1 LGHNA, CDR2 YSLEER. This CDR3 comprises 18 residues. V was clipped by 0 bases and J by 3 bases; unmatched bases: 6. The CDR3 sequence: CASSQDLGTSGGLYEQYF. In DNA, the CDR3 is TGCGCCAGCAGCCAAGATCTTGGGACTAGCGGGGGGCTCTACGAGCAGTACTTC.

This sequence joins TRBV11-2 and TRBJ2-3; D may be TRBD1 (5 bases). Germline V gene lookup returns CDR1 SGHAT and CDR2 FQNNGV. V gave up 2 bases and J gave up 4 bases, with 7 bases separating them. The CDR3 is 13 amino acids. In DNA, the CDR3 is TGTGCCAGCAGCTTATCCAGGGCAGATACGCAGTATTTT. This encodes CASSLSRADTQYF.

This chain links TRBV6-1 with TRBJ2-4, with D perhaps TRBD1 (5 bases). The CDR3 is 16 amino acids. In germline, CDR1 is MNHNS, CDR2 SASEGT. V was pared by 2 bases and J by 8 bases, with 19 bases between. CDR3 bases: TGTGCCAGCAGTGAAATAGGGGTAGTGGGTGTGGACATTCAGTACTTC. Encoded protein: CASSEIGVVGVDIQYF.

The V gene is TRBV19, the J gene TRBJ1-3, with 8 bases lining up with TRBD1. There are 14 residues in the CDR3. The V and J ends lost 10 bases and 4 bases, in that order; junction bases with no gene match: 9. CDR1 is LNHDA, CDR2 SQIVND, per germline (reference sequence). The chain's CDR3 is CATVDRETGNTIYF. Here the CDR3 DNA reads TGTGCCACCGTGGACAGGGAAACGGGAAACACCATATATTTT.

The chain employs TRBV3-1 (or the pseudogene TRBV3-2) and TRBJ2-3, with 9 nucleotides matching TRBD2. The germline V gene encodes CDR1 LGHDT and CDR2 YNNKEL (reference sequence). There are 17 residues in the CDR3. J gave up 2 bases and V 0 bases, and 6 bases lay outside the gene matches. The CDR3 reads CASSQDVGGGVTDTQYF. In DNA form, the CDR3 reads TGTGCCAGCAGCCAAGATGTGGGCGGGGGGGTCACAGATACGCAGTATTTT.

This clone was seen just once. The chain is built from TRBV15 and TRBJ1-1, with 7 bases that match TRBD1. V was clipped by 0 bases and J by 4 bases; unmatched bases: 2. The CDR3 sequence is 14 residues long. Germline V gene data show CDR1 as LNHNV and CDR2 as YYDKDF (reference sequence). CDR3 amino acids: CATSRERGRTEAFF. DNA for the CDR3: TGTGCCACCAGCAGAGAAAGGGGGCGCACTGAAGCTTTCTTT.

The CDR3 coding sequence is TGTGCCAGCAGCTTTTTGGACAGGGTTAACTATGGCTACACCTTC. Its protein is CASSFLDRVNYGYTF. The rearrangement uses TRBV7-2 and TRBJ1-2, with 8 bases lining up with TRBD1. Trimming took 3 bases from V and 1 from J; bases not matched to a gene: 4. Germline V gene lookup returns CDR1 SGHTA and CDR2 FQGNSA. The CDR3 runs to 15 residues.

The gene calls are TRBV29-1 and TRBJ1-2; 9 nucleotides agree with TRBD1. In germline, CDR1 is SQVTM, CDR2 ANQGSEA. The CDR3 extends over 14 amino acids. With V trimmed by 1 base and J by 4 bases, 4 bases remained unmatched. CDR3 in amino acids: CSVEGGTGFYGYTF. The CDR3 DNA reads as TGCAGCGTTGAAGGGGGGACAGGGTTCTATGGCTACACCTTC.

This clone was counted many times. V is TRBV27 and J is TRBJ2-5; no clear D gene. The CDR3 has 13 residues. The V end was cut by 7 bases, the J end by 4 bases, with 13 bases between. The germline V gene has CDR1 MNHEY and CDR2 SMNVEV (reference sequence). The CDR3 reads CASKPIGGETQYF. The CDR3 nucleotides read TGTGCCAGCAAACCCATAGGCGGAGAGACCCAGTACTTC.

This sequence joins TRBV3-1 (or the pseudogene TRBV3-2) and TRBJ1-5; D might be TRBD1 (6 bases). This CDR3 contains 15 residues. Germline CDR1 and CDR2: LGHDT and YNNKEL (reference sequence). V was trimmed by 2 bases and J by 2 bases, leaving 10 bases between them. The CDR3 protein is CASSQFNRGNQPQHF. CDR3 coding DNA: TGTGCCAGCAGCCAATTCAACAGGGGCAATCAGCCCCAGCATTTT.

CDR3 in amino acids: CASSFDRGYNYGYTF. DNA for the CDR3: TGTGCCAGCAGCTTTGACAGGGGGTACAACTATGGCTACACCTTC. The chain uses TRBV7-2 and TRBJ1-2, with 9 bases identical to TRBD1. The CDR3 spans 15 residues. Trimming took 3 bases from V and 2 from J; bases not matched to a gene: 4. CDR1 SGHTA and CDR2 FQGNSA come from the germline V gene. Full variable domain (missing parts from reference TRBV7-2 and TRBJ1-2): GAGVSQSPSNKVTEKGKDVELRCDPISGHTALYWYRQSLGQGLEFLIYFQGNSAPDKSGLPSDRFSAERTGGSVSTLTIQRTQQEDSAVYLCASSFDRGYNYGYTFGSGTRLTVV.

This chain joins TRBV19 and TRBJ1-3; D possibly corresponds to TRBD1 (6 bases). Germline CDR1 LNHDA, CDR2 SQIVND (reference sequence). Trimming removed 7 bases from V and 0 bases from J, with 16 bases in between. The CDR3 extends over 16 amino acids. In nucleotides, the CDR3 is TGTGCCAGTATTGAGACAGGTTTTTCCTCTGGAAACACCATATATTTT. Amino acid sequence: CASIETGFSSGNTIYF. Supplemented by reference TRBV19 and TRBJ1-3, the full variable domain reads DGGITQSPKYLFRKEGQNVTLSCEQNLNHDAMYWYRQDPGQGLRLIYYSQIVNDFQKGDIAEGYSVSREKKESFPLTVTSAQKNPTAFYLCASIETGFSSGNTIYFGEGSWLTVV.

The chain has TRBV12-5 and TRBJ1-5; 9 nucleotides agree with TRBD1. The V gene end was trimmed by 0 bases and the J gene end by 3 bases; junction bases not matched to a gene: 3. CDR3 length: 16 amino acids. CDR1 is LGHNT, CDR2 FRNRAP, per germline. The CDR3 here is CASGLVGTGNNQPQHF. The DNA for the CDR3 is TGTGCTAGTGGTTTGGTCGGGACAGGGAACAATCAGCCCCAGCATTTT.